One TCR beta chain is described in this entry. Antigen unknown. One junction end does not reproduce the germline sequence, and a read error may be involved. Germline values: CDR1 SEHNR, CDR2 FQNEAQ (reference sequence). The CDR3 length is 17 residues. This sample is part of a study of cytomegalovirus exposure and HLA in healthy donors. A multiplex PCR was run with 60 Vbeta primers and 13 Jbeta primers. Sequenced by immunoSEQ multiplex PCR; TCRdb stores in-frame clones only, minus some. Here the sample spans 100,000 to 150,000 clones, under 85% being singletons. General study points: Common viral pathogens seemed, in a later analysis, to connect with several of the most significant clusters. TCR beta V segments were, for the most part, productive about 90% or about 30% of the time in an earlier analysis.

This sequence originates from a boy aged 5-17 years in good health and CMV-seronegative. The chain recombines TRBV7-9 with TRBJ2-6, with 7 positions matching TRBD2. Sequences were obtained from PBMCs. Here the CDR3 reads CSSSLGVGTNGANVLTF. In DNA, the CDR3 is TGTTCCAGCAGCTTAGGGGTAGGGACTAACGGGGCCAACGTCCTGACTTTC.